This T cell receptor (beta chain) was profiled in a study of shared clonotypes between healthy human individuals. Findings and limits, study-wide: Generation probabilities of non-shared clonotypes were lower (relative to those shared by all four donors). It was anticipated that sequencing depth would influence how many clonotypes donors shared.

Trimming cost V 6 bases and J 9 bases; bases outside gene matches: 6. The CDR3 loop spans 12 amino acids. The germline gives CDR1 MNHEY, CDR2 SMNVEV (reference sequence). Per sorted-subset replicate PCR, input was approximately 200 ng DNA, representing tens of thousands of T cell genomes. The table came from immunoSEQ multiplex PCR; TCRdb's copy has only in-frame clones and leaves some out. The sample holds more than 900,000 clones, about 84% seen once. This clone was found many times. Its antigen is not identified. The sequence derives from a man aged 18 to 30 in good health. Some clones in this sample may be carry-over from other donors' samples. Sequencing was carried out using memory CD4+ T cells from PBMCs. Subset here: CD45RA-negative fraction. V is TRBV27 and J is TRBJ2-5; 8 nucleotides line up with TRBD1. CDR3 coding DNA: TGTGCCAGCAGCCCACCGGACAGGGCCCAGTACTTC. This codes for CASSPPDRAQYF.